The 29 T cell receptor beta chains presented below share a single source sample, sequenced in a study of blood T cell repertoires in COVID-19. Only in-frame clones appear in the TCRdb table, and some are missing; sequencing was by immunoSEQ multiplex PCR. The sample yields over 75,000 clones, more than 90% seen once. The sequencing sample was made of peripheral blood. These receptors were obtained from a man aged 55 to 70 with acute or convalescent COVID-19.

The chain joins TRBV7-3 to TRBJ2-3, with 9 bases identical to TRBD2. This CDR3 comprises 18 residues. Losses at the gene ends were 5 bases for V and 3 bases for J; bases not matched to a gene: 15. CDR1 and CDR2 (germline): SGHTA, FQGTGA. CDR3 residues: CASSPGGVSGRGTDTQYF. CDR3 sequence (DNA): TGTGCCAGCAGCCCAGGCGGGGTTAGCGGGAGAGGAACAGATACGCAGTATTTT.

The gene calls are TRBV4-3 and TRBJ2-3; D unclear. CDR3 length equals 14 residues. In germline, CDR1 is LGHNA, CDR2 YSLEER. Trimming stripped 0 bases from V and 3 bases from J, with 7 bases between. CDR3 sequence reads: CASSQDRATDTQYF. The CDR3 coding sequence is TGCGCCAGCAGCCAAGATAGAGCTACAGATACGCAGTATTTT.

In DNA, the CDR3 is TGTGCCACCAGGCGTACGGGGAACACTGAAGCTTTCTTT. This encodes CATRRTGNTEAFF. The rearrangement uses TRBV24-1 and TRBJ1-1; D is undetermined. Germline-derived CDR1 and CDR2 are KGHDR and SFDVKD. The CDR3 covers 13 residues. Trimming took off 7 bases at V and 1 base at J, with 9 bases between the two ends.

This chain connects TRBV28 to TRBJ2-3; 9 bases are shared with TRBD2. The CDR3 has 14 residues. J gave up 4 bases and V 3 bases, and 2 bases lay outside the gene matches. The germline CDR1 and CDR2 sequences are MDHEN and SYDVKM. CDR3 DNA: TGTGCCAGCAGTTTCCCTAGCGGGGCAGATACGCAGTATTTT. Its translation: CASSFPSGADTQYF. Variable domain in full (rest from reference TRBV28 and TRBJ2-3): DVKVTQSSRYLVKRTGEKVFLECVQDMDHENMFWYRQDPGLGLRLIYFSYDVKMKEKGDIPEGYSVSREKKERFSLILESASTNQTSMYLCASSFPSGADTQYFGPGTRLTVL.

This chain uses TRBV7-9 with TRBJ2-1; no firm D call. V lost 7 bases and J lost 10, with 14 bases in between. Germline loops: CDR1 SEHNR, CDR2 FQNEAQ (reference sequence). The CDR3 is 12 residues long. The CDR3 is CASTEVSREQFF. The CDR3 DNA reads TGTGCCAGCACCGAGGTTTCAAGGGAGCAGTTCTTC.

CDR3 nucleotide sequence: TGTGCCAGCAGCTTTTCGTACCAAGAGACCCAGTACTTC. Translation: CASSFSYQETQYF. V usage is TRBV7-2 and J usage is TRBJ2-5; no clear D gene. The V end lost 3 bases, the J end lost 0 bases, and 5 bases lay between the germline ends. This CDR3 spans 13 amino acids. The V gene's germline CDR1 is SGHTA and CDR2 FQGNSA.

The CDR3 coding sequence is TGTGCCAGCAGCGTAGAGGGTAACAGGGGAAGCGCCGGGGAGCTGTTTTTT. It codes for CASSVEGNRGSAGELFF. The rearrangement uses TRBV9 and TRBJ2-2; 7 bases are shared with TRBD1. The junction had 11 bases not matched to a gene; V was cut back by 0 bases and J by 6 bases. Germline lookup yields CDR1 SGDLS and CDR2 YYNGEE. This CDR3 region has 17 residues.

The chain recombines TRBV5-4 with TRBJ2-1; 13 bases fit TRBD2. From germline, CDR1 is SGHNT and CDR2 YYREEE (reference sequence). V lost 0 bases, J lost 12 bases, and 6 bases stayed unmatched. The CDR3 extends over 15 amino acids. CDR3 sequence: CASSLGTSGRAGQFF. The CDR3 DNA follows: TGTGCCAGCAGCTTGGGAACTAGCGGGAGGGCCGGGCAGTTCTTC.

The chain has TRBV15 and TRBJ2-3; D remains unclear. Germline V gene lookup returns CDR1 LNHNV and CDR2 YYDKDF (reference sequence). The CDR3 runs 13 residues. Trimming removed 1 base at V and 5 bases at J, with 7 bases between. The CDR3 bases are TGTGCCACCAGCAGAGCCGTAGAAGATACGCAGTATTTT. It is translated as CATSRAVEDTQYF.

The V gene is TRBV7-9, the J gene TRBJ2-3; the match to TRBD2 covers 9 bases. Germline CDR1 SEHNR, CDR2 FQNEAQ (reference sequence). This CDR3 has 18 residues. V shed 3 bases and J 5 bases; nucleotides not matched to a gene: 15. CDR3 amino acids: CASSLDLAGNRRGDTQYF. DNA for the CDR3: TGTGCCAGCAGCTTGGATCTAGCGGGAAACAGGCGGGGAGATACGCAGTATTTT.

The V gene is TRBV9, the J gene TRBJ1-4, with D tentatively TRBD1 (5 bases). Germline V gene lookup returns CDR1 SGDLS and CDR2 YYNGEE. The length of the CDR3 is 14 residues. Deletions cut 3 bases from V and 8 bases from J, with 14 bases between. The chain's CDR3 is CASSGQGLGEKLFF. The CDR3 DNA sequence: TGTGCCAGCAGCGGCCAGGGTCTGGGCGAAAAACTGTTTTTT.

The V and J genes are TRBV21-1 and TRBJ1-5; the tabulated D call, TRBD1, remains unverified against the DNA. TRBV21-1 counts as a pseudogene. CDR3 length: 12 residues. CDR3 region: CASKTADQPQHF. CDR3 bases: TGTGCCAGCAAGACAGCAGATCAGCCCCAGCATTTT.

Written as DNA, the CDR3 is TGTGCCAGCAGCCAAGAGACCGGGACAGGGAACATTCAGTACTTC. It translates to CASSQETGTGNIQYF. The rearrangement joins TRBV3-1 (or the pseudogene TRBV3-2) to TRBJ2-4, with 9 bases that match TRBD1. The V segment lost 0 bases and the J segment 7 bases; nucleotides outside the gene matches: 4. Looked up from germline, CDR1 is LGHDT and CDR2 is YNNKEL (reference sequence). CDR3 size: 15 residues.

The chain links TRBV28 to TRBJ1-2; D perhaps matches TRBD1 (5 bases). From germline, CDR1 is MDHEN and CDR2 SYDVKM. V was shortened by 6 bases and J by 4 bases, with 18 bases between the two germline ends. The CDR3 extends over 15 amino acids. As DNA, the CDR3 is TGTGCCAGCAGCCCCTTCGCGGAGGGGATCTATGGCTACACCTTC. Its translation is CASSPFAEGIYGYTF.

The chain carries TRBV27 and TRBJ2-7; 7 bases line up with TRBD2. This CDR3 region has 17 residues. V lost 2 bases to trimming and J lost 7 bases; unmatched junction nucleotides: 17. The germline gives CDR1 MNHEY, CDR2 SMNVEV (reference sequence). CDR3 nucleotide sequence: TGTGCCAGCAGTTTAAGAGCTAGTTCAACACCCGGGGGGGAGCAGTACTTC. It codes for CASSLRASSTPGGEQYF.

The chain links TRBV10-3 to TRBJ2-1; D is ambiguous. The V gene lost 3 bases and the J gene lost 9 bases, with 12 bases spanning the gap. There are 13 residues in the CDR3. The V gene's germline CDR1 is ENHRY and CDR2 SYGVKD. As DNA, the CDR3 is TGTGCCATCAGTGATTATACTTCAGGTGAGCAGTTCTTC. Translated, it gives CAISDYTSGEQFF.

This clone was found a few times. V gene TRBV6-1 combines with J gene TRBJ2-7; 7 nucleotides match TRBD1. The CDR3 spans 15 residues. The junction had 2 bases not matched to a gene; V was cut back by 0 bases and J by 0 bases. Germline V gives CDR1 MNHNS, CDR2 SASEGT. CDR3 nucleotides: TGTGCCAGCAGTGAAGCCCGGGACAGCTCCTACGAGCAGTACTTC. As protein: CASSEARDSSYEQYF.

The rearrangement uses TRBV5-4 and TRBJ2-7; D is ambiguous. The CDR3 consists of 13 residues. Germline CDR1 SGHNT, CDR2 YYREEE (reference sequence). The V gene lost 4 bases and the J gene lost 3 bases, with 11 bases spanning the gap. The CDR3 region has the DNA TGTGCCAGCAGCCTCCCTGAGCACTACGAGCAGTACTTC. Its translation is CASSLPEHYEQYF.

The rearrangement joins TRBV19 to TRBJ2-1; TRBD2 matches 7 bases. Germline CDR1 is LNHDA and CDR2 is SQIVND (reference sequence). V shed 5 bases and J 0 bases; nucleotides not matched to a gene: 4. The CDR3 runs to 15 residues. The DNA for the CDR3 is TGTGCCAGTAGTCTCGGCGGGAGCTCCTACAATGAGCAGTTCTTC. It yields the protein CASSLGGSSYNEQFF.

This chain links TRBV4-2 with TRBJ2-1; 8 bases align to TRBD2. Germline V gives CDR1 LGHNA, CDR2 YNFKEQ. V dropped 4 bases and J dropped 7; count of bases not matched to a gene: 12. The CDR3 has 16 residues. The CDR3 loop reads CASSLAGSGSTNEQFF. Written as DNA, the CDR3 is TGTGCCAGCAGCCTCGCCGGCAGCGGGAGTACAAATGAGCAGTTCTTC.

The gene calls are TRBV15 and TRBJ1-1; TRBD1 is a possible D gene (6 bases). V gave up 0 bases and J gave up 4 bases, with 9 bases separating them. Per the germline V gene, CDR1 is LNHNV and CDR2 is YYDKDF (reference sequence). The CDR3 is 14 residues long. CDR3 coding DNA: TGTGCCACCAGCAGAGAAGGGGGGGGCACTGAAGCTTTCTTT. It is translated as CATSREGGGTEAFF.

The chain recombines TRBV5-6 with TRBJ2-2; 9 nucleotides align to TRBD2. V dropped 0 bases and J dropped 6; count of bases not matched to a gene: 6. Germline CDR1 reads SGHDT; CDR2 reads YYEEEE. This CDR3 is built from 16 residues. The CDR3 here is CASSLAVAGVAGELFF. The CDR3 DNA reads as TGTGCCAGCAGCTTGGCTGTAGCGGGAGTCGCCGGGGAGCTGTTTTTT.

The rearrangement links TRBV5-6 to TRBJ1-6; 7 bases match TRBD1. Germline V gene data show CDR1 as SGHDT and CDR2 as YYEEEE. The trim removed 4 bases at V and 9 bases at J, leaving 10 bases unmatched. The CDR3 is 15 amino acids. Here the CDR3 DNA reads TGTGCCAGCAGCCGACAGGGTGTTTGGAGTTCACCCCTCCACTTT. This gives the protein CASSRQGVWSSPLHF.

This chain joins TRBV6-5 and TRBJ2-1, with 14 bases that match TRBD2. Germline CDR1 MNHEY, CDR2 SVGAGI. The CDR3 length is 13 residues. V gave up 10 bases and J gave up 8 bases; unmatched junction bases: 4. The CDR3 is CATRGLAGDEQFF. The CDR3 DNA follows: TGTGCCACCCGGGGACTAGCGGGAGATGAGCAGTTCTTC.

The chain has TRBV13 and TRBJ2-1, with 12 bases that match TRBD1. The CDR3 runs to 16 residues. Germline CDR1 is PRHDT and CDR2 is FYEKMQ (reference sequence). Trimming cost V 5 bases and J 7 bases; bases outside gene matches: 9. CDR3 protein: CASSMGGQGARNEQFF. CDR3 coding DNA: TGTGCCAGCAGCATGGGGGGACAGGGGGCTCGGAATGAGCAGTTCTTC.

This clone appeared once. The chain combines TRBV19 with TRBJ2-1, with 9 bases lining up with TRBD1. V lost 6 bases, J lost 4 bases, and 10 bases stayed unmatched. The CDR3 totals 16 residues. From germline, CDR1 is LNHDA and CDR2 SQIVND (reference sequence). The CDR3 region is CASSMSDRGSYNEQFF. DNA of the CDR3: TGTGCCAGTAGCATGAGTGACAGGGGGTCTTACAATGAGCAGTTCTTC. The full variable domain, its missing parts supplied by reference TRBV19 and TRBJ2-1, is DGGITQSPKYLFRKEGQNVTLSCEQNLNHDAMYWYRQDPGQGLRLIYYSQIVNDFQKGDIAEGYSVSREKKESFPLTVTSAQKNPTAFYLCASSMSDRGSYNEQFFGPGTRLTVL.

The chain links TRBV6-2 or TRBV6-3 to TRBJ2-5; 11 bases are a match to TRBD1. Germline V gene data show CDR1 as MNHEY and CDR2 as SVGEGT. V lost 5 bases, J lost 5 bases, and 16 bases stayed unmatched. This CDR3 contains 18 residues. CDR3 DNA sequence: TGTGCCAGCAGTGCACCGACAGGGGACAGGGGGGGAGGTGAGACCCAGTACTTC. It translates to CASSAPTGDRGGGETQYF.

The chain is built from TRBV28 and TRBJ1-2, with a possible D match to TRBD1 (6 bases). The germline CDR1 and CDR2 sequences are MDHEN and SYDVKM. V lost 4 bases and J 11 bases, leaving 14 bases between the germline ends. The CDR3 contains 12 residues. The CDR3 is CASSSGAQGYTF. Here the CDR3 DNA reads TGTGCCAGCAGTTCCGGGGCTCAGGGGTACACCTTC.

This rearrangement joins TRBV27 to TRBJ2-1; 9 bases match TRBD2. The germline CDR1 and CDR2 sequences are MNHEY and SMNVEV (reference sequence). There are 17 residues in the CDR3. After removal of 4 bases from V and 12 bases from J, the junction contained 19 bases not matched to a gene. The chain's CDR3 is CASSSSLAGARDAGQFF. Here the CDR3 DNA reads TGTGCCAGCAGTTCCTCCTTAGCGGGGGCCCGAGATGCTGGGCAGTTCTTC.